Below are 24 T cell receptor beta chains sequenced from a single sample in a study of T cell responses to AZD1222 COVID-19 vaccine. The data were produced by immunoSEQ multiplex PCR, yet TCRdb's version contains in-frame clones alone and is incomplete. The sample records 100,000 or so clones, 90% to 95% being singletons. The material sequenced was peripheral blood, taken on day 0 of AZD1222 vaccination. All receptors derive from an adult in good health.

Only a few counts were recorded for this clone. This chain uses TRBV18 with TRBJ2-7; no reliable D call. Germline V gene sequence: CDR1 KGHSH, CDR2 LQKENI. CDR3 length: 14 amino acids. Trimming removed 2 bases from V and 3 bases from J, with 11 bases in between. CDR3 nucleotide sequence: TGTGCCAGCTCACCAGCGAGCCAGCGCTACGAGCAGTACTTC. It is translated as CASSPASQRYEQYF.

The CDR3 DNA follows: TGTGCCAGCAGCTTATGGGCCTTGACTAGAGGCAATGAGCAGTTCTTC. Encoded protein: CASSLWALTRGNEQFF. The chain has TRBV7-2 and TRBJ2-1; tentatively, D is TRBD2 (6 bases). V was cut by 2 bases and J by 6 bases, with 17 bases left in between. The CDR3 spans 16 residues. Germline CDR1 reads SGHTA; CDR2 reads FQGNSA.

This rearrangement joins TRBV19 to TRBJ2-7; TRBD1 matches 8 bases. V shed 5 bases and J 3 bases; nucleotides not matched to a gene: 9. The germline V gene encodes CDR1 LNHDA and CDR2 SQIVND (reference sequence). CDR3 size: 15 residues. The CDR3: CASSAAPGGGYEQYF. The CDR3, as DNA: TGTGCCAGTAGTGCCGCCCCAGGGGGCGGCTACGAGCAGTACTTC.

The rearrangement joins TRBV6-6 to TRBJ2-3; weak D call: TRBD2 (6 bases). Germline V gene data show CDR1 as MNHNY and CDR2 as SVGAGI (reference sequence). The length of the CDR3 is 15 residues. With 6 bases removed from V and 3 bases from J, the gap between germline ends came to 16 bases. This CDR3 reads CASRNILGRTDTQYF. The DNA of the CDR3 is TGTGCCAGCAGGAACATCTTAGGGAGGACAGATACGCAGTATTTT.

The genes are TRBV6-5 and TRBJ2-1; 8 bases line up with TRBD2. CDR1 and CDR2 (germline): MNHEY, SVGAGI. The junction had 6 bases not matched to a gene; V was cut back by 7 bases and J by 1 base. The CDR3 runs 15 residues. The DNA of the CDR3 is TGTGCCAGCAAGTGGAGCGGGGGTTCCTACAATGAGCAGTTCTTC. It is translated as CASKWSGGSYNEQFF.

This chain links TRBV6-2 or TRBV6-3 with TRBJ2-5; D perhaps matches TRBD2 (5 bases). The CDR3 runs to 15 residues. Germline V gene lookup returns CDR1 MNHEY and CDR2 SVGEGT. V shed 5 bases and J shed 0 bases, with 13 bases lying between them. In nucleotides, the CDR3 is TGTGCCAGCAGTCCCCGTCCGGGGAACCAAGAGACCCAGTACTTC. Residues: CASSPRPGNQETQYF.

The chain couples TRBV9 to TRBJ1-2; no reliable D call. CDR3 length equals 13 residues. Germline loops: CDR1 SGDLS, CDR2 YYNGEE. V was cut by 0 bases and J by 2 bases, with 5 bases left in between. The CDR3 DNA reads TGTGCCAGCAGCGTAGATCTGAACTATGGCTACACCTTC. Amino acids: CASSVDLNYGYTF.

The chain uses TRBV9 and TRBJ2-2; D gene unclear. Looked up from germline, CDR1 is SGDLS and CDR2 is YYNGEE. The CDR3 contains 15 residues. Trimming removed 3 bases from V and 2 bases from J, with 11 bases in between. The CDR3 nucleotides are TGTGCCAGCAGCGGAAAGGTCTATAACACCGGGGAGCTGTTTTTT. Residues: CASSGKVYNTGELFF.

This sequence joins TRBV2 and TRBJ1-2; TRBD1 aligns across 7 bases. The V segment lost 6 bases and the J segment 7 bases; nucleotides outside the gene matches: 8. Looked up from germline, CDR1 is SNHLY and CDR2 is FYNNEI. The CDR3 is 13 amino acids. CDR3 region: CASRKTGPGGYTF. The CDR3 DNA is TGTGCCAGCAGGAAGACAGGGCCCGGTGGCTACACCTTC.

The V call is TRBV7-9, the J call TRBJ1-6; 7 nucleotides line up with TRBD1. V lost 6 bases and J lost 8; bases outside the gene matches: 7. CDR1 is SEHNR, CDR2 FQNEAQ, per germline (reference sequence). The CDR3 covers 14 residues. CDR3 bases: TGTGCCAGCAGTCGACAGGGCCCTGATTCACCCCTCCACTTT. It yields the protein CASSRQGPDSPLHF.

CDR3 protein: CASSFPEPGSGNTIYF. CDR3 DNA: TGTGCCAGCAGCTTCCCCGAGCCGGGCTCTGGAAACACCATATATTTT. V gene TRBV7-9 combines with J gene TRBJ1-3; no firm D call. Germline-derived CDR1 and CDR2 are SEHNR and FQNEAQ (reference sequence). The ends were cut back, 3 bases at V and 0 bases at J, with 12 bases in the middle. The CDR3 loop spans 16 amino acids.

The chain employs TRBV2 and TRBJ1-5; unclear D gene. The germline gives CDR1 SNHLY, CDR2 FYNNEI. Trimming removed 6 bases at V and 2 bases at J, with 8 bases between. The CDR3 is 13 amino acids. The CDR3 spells CASRAEGNQPQHF. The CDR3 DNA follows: TGTGCCAGCAGAGCGGAGGGCAATCAGCCCCAGCATTTT.

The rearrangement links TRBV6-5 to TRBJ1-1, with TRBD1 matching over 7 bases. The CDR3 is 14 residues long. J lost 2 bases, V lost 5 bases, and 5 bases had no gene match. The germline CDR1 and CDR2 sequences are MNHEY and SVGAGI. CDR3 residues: CASSIRQGNTEAFF. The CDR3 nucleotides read TGTGCCAGCAGTATCCGACAGGGAAACACTGAAGCTTTCTTT.

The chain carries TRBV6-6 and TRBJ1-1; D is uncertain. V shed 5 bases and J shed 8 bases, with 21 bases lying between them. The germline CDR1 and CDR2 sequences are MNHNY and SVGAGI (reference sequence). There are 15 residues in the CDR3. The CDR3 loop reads CASSPAGQRLSEAFF. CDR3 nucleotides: TGTGCCAGCAGTCCGGCCGGGCAAAGATTGTCCGAAGCTTTCTTT.

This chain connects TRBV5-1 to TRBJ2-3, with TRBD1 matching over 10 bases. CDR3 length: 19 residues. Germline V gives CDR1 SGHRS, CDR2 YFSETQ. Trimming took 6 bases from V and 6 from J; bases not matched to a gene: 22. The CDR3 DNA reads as TGCGCCAGCAAGCGGAACCCCTTTGGGACAGGGGTAAGCGGGGATACGCAGTATTTT. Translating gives CASKRNPFGTGVSGDTQYF.

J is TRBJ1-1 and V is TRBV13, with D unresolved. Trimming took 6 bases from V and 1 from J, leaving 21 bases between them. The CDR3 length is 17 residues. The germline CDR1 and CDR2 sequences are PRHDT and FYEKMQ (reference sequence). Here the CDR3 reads CASSSLGWGTSNTEAFF. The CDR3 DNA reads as TGTGCCAGCAGTTCGCTGGGTTGGGGTACTTCGAACACTGAAGCTTTCTTT.

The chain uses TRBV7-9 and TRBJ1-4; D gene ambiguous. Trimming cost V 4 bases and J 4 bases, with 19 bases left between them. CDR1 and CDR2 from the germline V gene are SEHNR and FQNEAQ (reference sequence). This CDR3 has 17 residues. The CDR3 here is CASSSNPRGVINEKLFF. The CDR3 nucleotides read TGTGCCAGCAGCTCGAATCCGCGCGGGGTCATTAATGAAAAACTGTTTTTT.

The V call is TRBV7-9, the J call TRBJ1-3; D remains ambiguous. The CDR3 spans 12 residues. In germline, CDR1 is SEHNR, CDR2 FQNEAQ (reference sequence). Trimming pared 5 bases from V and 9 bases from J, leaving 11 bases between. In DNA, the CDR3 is TGTGCCAGCAGCCTAGAGAGAGGCACCATATATTTT. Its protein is CASSLERGTIYF. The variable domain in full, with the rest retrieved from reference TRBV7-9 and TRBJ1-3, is DTGVSQNPRHKITKRGQNVTFRCDPISEHNRLYWYRQTLGQGPEFLTYFQNEAQLEKSRLLSDRFSAERPKGSFSTLEIQRTEQGDSAMYLCASSLERGTIYFGEGSWLTVV.

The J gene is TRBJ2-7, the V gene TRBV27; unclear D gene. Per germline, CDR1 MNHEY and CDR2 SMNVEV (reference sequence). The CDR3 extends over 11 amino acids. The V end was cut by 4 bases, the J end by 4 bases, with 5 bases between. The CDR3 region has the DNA TGTGCCAGCAGTTCTATTTACGAGCAGTACTTC. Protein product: CASSSIYEQYF.

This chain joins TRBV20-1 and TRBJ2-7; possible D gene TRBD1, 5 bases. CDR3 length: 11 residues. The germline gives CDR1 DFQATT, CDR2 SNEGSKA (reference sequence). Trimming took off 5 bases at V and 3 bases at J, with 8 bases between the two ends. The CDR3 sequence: CSARQSYEQYF. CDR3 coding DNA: TGCAGTGCTCGACAGAGCTACGAGCAGTACTTC.

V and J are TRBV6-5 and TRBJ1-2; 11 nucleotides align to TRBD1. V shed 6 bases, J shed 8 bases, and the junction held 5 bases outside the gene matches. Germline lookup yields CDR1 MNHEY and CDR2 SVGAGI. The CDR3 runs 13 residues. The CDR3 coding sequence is TGTGCCAGCAGGAGGGGACAGGGGGGCGGCTACACCTTC. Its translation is CASRRGQGGGYTF.

The CDR3 protein is CASSLAERALAGVADTQYF. The CDR3 DNA reads as TGTGCCAGCAGCTTAGCGGAAAGGGCGCTAGCGGGAGTGGCAGATACGCAGTATTTT. The chain has TRBV7-9 and TRBJ2-3; 10 nucleotides match TRBD2. The ends lost 0 bases at V and 4 bases at J; junction bases unmatched: 13. This CDR3 has 19 amino acids. Germline assignment: CDR1 SEHNR and CDR2 FQNEAQ (reference sequence).

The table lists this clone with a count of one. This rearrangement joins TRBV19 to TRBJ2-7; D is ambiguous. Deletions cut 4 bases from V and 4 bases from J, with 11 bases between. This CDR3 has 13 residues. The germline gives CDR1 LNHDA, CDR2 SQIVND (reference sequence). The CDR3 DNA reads TGTGCCAGTAGTACTCTTGACCGGTACGAGCAGTACTTC. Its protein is CASSTLDRYEQYF.

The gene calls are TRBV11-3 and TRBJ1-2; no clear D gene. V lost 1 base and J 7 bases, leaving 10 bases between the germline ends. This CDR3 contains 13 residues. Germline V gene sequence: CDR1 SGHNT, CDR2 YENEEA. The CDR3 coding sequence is TGTGCCAGCAGCTTAGGGGGTAACAGTGGCTACACCTTC. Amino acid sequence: CASSLGGNSGYTF.